These 20 T cell receptor beta chains came from one sample sequenced in a study of T cell repertoires in cytomegalovirus infection. TCRdb reprocessed the reads with MiXCR, giving one entry per CDR3 protein. There are over 300,000 distinct CDR3 sequences in the sample; 9.5% occur only once, and about 4.5% lies in the top ten. Material: PBMCs. The receptors here all came from a human donor in good health (CMV status not recorded). Some clones in this sample may be carry-over from other donors' samples.

This clonotype was found a few times. The chain carries TRBV27 and TRBJ1-2; D gene uncertain. Germline CDR1 reads MNHEY; CDR2 reads SMNVEV (reference sequence). The CDR3 covers 13 residues. V was shortened by 5 bases and J by 6 bases, with 13 bases between the two germline ends. CDR3 amino acids: CASSPADLNGYTF. CDR3 DNA sequence: TGTGCCAGCAGTCCCGCTGACCTAAATGGCTACACCTTC.

This clonotype was picked up many times. The genes are TRBV28 and TRBJ1-5; no definite D call. The CDR3 spans 16 residues. Germline values: CDR1 MDHEN, CDR2 SYDVKM. V was cut by 7 bases and J by 0 bases, with 16 bases left in between. In DNA, the CDR3 is TGTGCCAGCACCCCCTCGGGGTGGTATAGCAATCAGCCCCAGCATTTT. Its translation is CASTPSGWYSNQPQHF.

DNA of the CDR3: TGCGCCAGCAGCTTCAGGGGCGAGAGCTACAATGAGCAGTTCTTC. It codes for CASSFRGESYNEQFF. The chain uses TRBV5-1 and TRBJ2-1; weak D call: TRBD1 (6 bases). V was cut by 2 bases and J by 3 bases, with 12 bases left in between. The length of the CDR3 is 15 residues. CDR1 is SGHRS, CDR2 YFSETQ, per germline.

This clonotype was seen many times. This chain connects TRBV5-5 to TRBJ1-1, with 7 bases identical to TRBD1. This CDR3 comprises 17 residues. V was pared by 4 bases and J by 0 bases, with 12 bases of the junction left unmatched. Germline assignment: CDR1 SGHKS and CDR2 YYEKEE (reference sequence). The CDR3 sequence is CASSQQGTRYVNTEAFF. CDR3 nucleotides: TGTGCCAGCAGCCAACAGGGGACGCGGTATGTGAACACTGAAGCTTTCTTT.

There are many counts of this clonotype. CDR3 sequence (DNA): TGTGCCAGCAGTTTATTTCGGAGGGGGTACCTCAAACAGTATCGTGCCGGGGAGCTGTTTTTT. Encoded protein: CASSLFRRGYLKQYRAGELFF. The chain combines TRBV12-3 or TRBV12-4 with TRBJ2-2; either TRBD1 or TRBD2 may fit D (6 bases each). V shed 2 bases and J shed 6 bases, with 31 bases lying between them. There are 21 residues in the CDR3.

This clonotype was found many times. J is TRBJ2-5 and V is TRBV7-2; the match to TRBD2 covers 7 bases. V was pared by 5 bases and J by 1 base, with 13 bases of the junction left unmatched. Germline CDR1 is SGHTA and CDR2 is FQGNSA. The length of the CDR3 is 17 residues. The chain's CDR3 is CASSLGLAVGGQETQYF. The DNA for the CDR3 is TGTGCCAGCAGCCTGGGGCTAGCGGTGGGGGGCCAAGAGACCCAGTACTTC. The full variable domain, with the rest looked up from reference TRBV7-2 and TRBJ2-5, is GAGVSQSPSNKVTEKGKDVELRCDPISGHTALYWYRQSLGQGLEFLIYFQGNSAPDKSGLPSDRFSAERTGGSVSTLTIQRTQQEDSAVYLCASSLGLAVGGQETQYFGPGTRLLVL.

This clonotype was seen ten or more times. The rearrangement uses TRBV6-6 and TRBJ2-3; D uncertain. CDR1 and CDR2 (germline): MNHNY, SVGAGI (reference sequence). V shed 2 bases and J shed 4 bases, with 4 bases lying between them. The CDR3 has 12 residues. In DNA, the CDR3 is TGTGCCAGCAGTTACGGGCCAGATACGCAGTATTTT. This translates into CASSYGPDTQYF.

On this clonotype: Relative to the germline gene, one junction end is altered; a read error may explain this. The chain links TRBV4-1 to TRBJ2-2, with a tentative D call TRBD2 (6 bases). Germline-derived CDR1 and CDR2 are MGHRA and YSYEKL. This CDR3 contains 16 residues. CDR3 protein: CASSERDFSNTGELFF. DNA for the CDR3: TGTGCCAGCAGCGAACGGGACTTTTCGAACACCGGGGAGCTGTTTTTT.

This chain joins TRBV28 and TRBJ1-5; tentatively, D is TRBD1 (5 bases). CDR3 length: 16 residues. From germline, CDR1 is MDHEN and CDR2 SYDVKM. The V end lost 6 bases, the J end lost 0 bases, and 15 bases lay between the germline ends. The CDR3 sequence: CASRSRDSLSNQPQHF. The CDR3 DNA is TGTGCCAGCAGATCCCGGGACTCACTTAGCAATCAGCCCCAGCATTTT.

This chain connects TRBV20-1 to TRBJ1-2; D is unresolved. The V and J ends lost 5 bases and 4 bases respectively, with 17 bases between them. The germline gives CDR1 DFQATT, CDR2 SNEGSKA (reference sequence). This CDR3 has 14 amino acids. For the CDR3, the DNA is TGCAGTGCTGCGGCGCGAGGAGGAGGCTATGGCTACACCTTC. This encodes CSAAARGGGYGYTF.

This clonotype was observed many times. This chain links TRBV7-2 with TRBJ2-5, with D possibly TRBD1 on 6 matching bases. Per germline, CDR1 SGHTA and CDR2 FQGNSA. CDR3 length: 15 residues. Trimming took 4 bases from V and 1 from J, leaving 13 bases between them. CDR3 in amino acids: CASSSTGTPQETQYF. The DNA of the CDR3 is TGTGCCAGCAGCTCCACAGGGACCCCCCAAGAGACCCAGTACTTC.

This clonotype turned up a few times. The CDR3 protein is CASSDQGSYSPLHF. The CDR3 region has the DNA TGTGCCAGCAGTGACCAGGGCTCTTATTCACCCCTCCACTTT. V is TRBV25-1 and J is TRBJ1-6, with TRBD1 as a possible D gene (5 bases). CDR3 length equals 14 residues. V was pared by 3 bases and J by 8 bases, with 11 bases between. CDR1 and CDR2 from the germline V gene are MGHDK and SYGVNS.

The chain recombines TRBV19 with TRBJ2-1, with TRBD1 matching 7 bases. Germline V gene sequence: CDR1 LNHDA, CDR2 SQIVND (reference sequence). This CDR3 is built from 15 residues. V lost 6 bases, J lost 4 bases, and 9 bases stayed unmatched. In nucleotides, the CDR3 is TGTGCCAGTAGGGTTGAGGGGGCCCGGTACAATGAGCAGTTCTTC. Its protein is CASRVEGARYNEQFF.

In its sample, this clonotype was seen a few times. V usage is TRBV7-2 and J usage is TRBJ1-2, with unresolved D. The germline V and J ends were trimmed by 6 bases and 1 base, with 12 bases remaining between them. Germline V gene lookup returns CDR1 SGHTA and CDR2 FQGNSA. This CDR3 region has 14 residues. CDR3 nucleotides: TGTGCCAGCAGTTCCCAAGCCCTTAACTATGGCTACACCTTC. Translated: CASSSQALNYGYTF. Filled out from reference TRBV7-2 and TRBJ1-2, the complete variable domain reads GAGVSQSPSNKVTEKGKDVELRCDPISGHTALYWYRQSLGQGLEFLIYFQGNSAPDKSGLPSDRFSAERTGGSVSTLTIQRTQQEDSAVYLCASSSQALNYGYTFGSGTRLTVV.

This clonotype was observed at least ten times. In DNA form, the CDR3 reads TGTGCCAGCAGGCCCCGGACAGGGGGTAGAAATGAGCAGTTCTTC. This translates into CASRPRTGGRNEQFF. The genes are TRBV6-1 and TRBJ2-1, with TRBD1 matching over 10 bases. The CDR3 consists of 15 residues. The J segment lost 7 bases and the V segment lost 6 bases, leaving 9 bases of the junction unmatched. Germline V gene data show CDR1 as MNHNS and CDR2 as SASEGT.

J is TRBJ2-1 and V is TRBV28; D is unclear. Per the germline V gene, CDR1 is MDHEN and CDR2 is SYDVKM. Between the trimmed V and J ends, which lost 3 bases and 9 bases, there was a span of 27 bases. This CDR3 region has 18 residues. CDR3 loop: CASSFWRGGRVSNGEQFF. The CDR3 DNA reads as TGTGCCAGCAGTTTTTGGAGAGGCGGTAGAGTCTCTAATGGTGAGCAGTTCTTC. Variable domain in full (rest from reference TRBV28 and TRBJ2-1): DVKVTQSSRYLVKRTGEKVFLECVQDMDHENMFWYRQDPGLGLRLIYFSYDVKMKEKGDIPEGYSVSREKKERFSLILESASTNQTSMYLCASSFWRGGRVSNGEQFFGPGTRLTVL.

Ten or more counts support this clonotype. V and J are TRBV15 and TRBJ1-5; D is perhaps TRBD1 (6 bases). The V and J ends lost 6 bases and 2 bases respectively, with 14 bases between them. Germline V gives CDR1 LNHNV, CDR2 YYDKDF (reference sequence). The CDR3 is 15 amino acids. The CDR3 DNA reads TGTGCCACCAGGCGGGACACTATAGGCAATCAGCCCCAGCATTTT. It yields the protein CATRRDTIGNQPQHF.

The gene calls are TRBV20-1 and TRBJ1-2; TRBD1 is a possible D gene (5 bases). The CDR3 sequence is 12 residues long. Trimming pared 3 bases from V and 8 bases from J, leaving 13 bases between. The germline CDR1 and CDR2 sequences are DFQATT and SNEGSKA (reference sequence). Here the CDR3 reads CSASPRGKGYTF. The CDR3 DNA follows: TGCAGTGCTAGCCCCCGGGGGAAAGGCTACACCTTC.

This clonotype was picked up many times. The V gene is TRBV11-1, the J gene TRBJ2-7, with a possible D match to TRBD1 (5 bases). The CDR3 consists of 15 residues. V was shortened by 0 bases and J by 3 bases, with 12 bases between the two germline ends. The germline V gene encodes CDR1 SGHAT and CDR2 FQDESV (reference sequence). The CDR3 DNA reads TGTGCCAGCAGCTTAGCGGGGCAGAGCCTCTACGAGCAGTACTTC. Its protein is CASSLAGQSLYEQYF.

The gene calls are TRBV20-1 and TRBJ1-5; D unresolved. Germline lookup yields CDR1 DFQATT and CDR2 SNEGSKA (reference sequence). The CDR3 contains 13 residues. Trimming left V 3 bases short and J 3 bases short, with 9 bases between. CDR3 nucleotide sequence: TGCAGTGCTAGTTTTCAAGACAATCAGCCCCAGCATTTT. Translated: CSASFQDNQPQHF.